A selection of T cell receptor beta chains follows, all from one sample in a study of regulatory and conventional T cells in RAG deficiency. Repertoires were generated with immunoSEQ multiplex PCR, while TCRdb's copy carries only in-frame clones and drops some. The sample records some 8,800 clones, around 94% being singletons. The sequenced sample consisted of CD4+ effector T cells sorted from blood. The receptors shown here come from a human donor with RAG deficiency presenting as severe combined immunodeficiency. Each CDR3 is given with its conserved first and last residue. Fields, in order: clone size, V gene, J gene, D gene, CDR3 DNA, CDR3 protein. A D gene is named only where the DNA matches it firmly. Not all rows give a size; the values are once, few, many and, for expanded clones, a class.

NA,TRBV29-1,TRBJ1-2,NA,TGCAGCGTTGCGGCGGGCCGTGGCTACACCTTC,CSVAAGRGYTF
NA,TRBV19,TRBJ2-7,TRBD1,TGTGCCAGTAGCTCCGGGACAGGGCCCTACGAGCAGTACTTC,CASSSGTGPYEQYF
few,TRBV18,TRBJ1-1,NA,TGTGCCAGCTCACCAGGGGTGAACACTGAAGCTTTCTTT,CASSPGVNTEAFF
NA,TRBV29-1,TRBJ2-4,NA,TGCAGCGTTGTTAGGATGGGCCTAGCCAAAAACATTCAGTACTTC,CSVVRMGLAKNIQYF
NA,TRBV15,TRBJ2-3,TRBD1,TGTGCCACCAGCAGAGGGACAGGGGGCACAGATACGCAGTATTTT,CATSRGTGGTDTQYF
NA,TRBV5-1,TRBJ1-4,NA,TGCGCCAGCAGCTTACAGGGCATTACTAATGAAAAACTGTTTTTT,CASSLQGITNEKLFF
NA,TRBV4-3,TRBJ1-1,NA,TGCGCCAGCAGCCAAGACGACAGAGTGAACACTGAAGCTTTCTTT,CASSQDDRVNTEAFF
NA,TRBV10-2,TRBJ2-7,NA,TGCGCCAGCAGCTTCGGACGGCCCTCCTACGAGCAGTACTTC,CASSFGRPSYEQYF
NA,TRBV18,TRBJ1-1,NA,TGTGCCAGCTCACCACAAGAGAACACTGAAGCTTTCTTT,CASSPQENTEAFF
once,TRBV30,TRBJ2-7,TRBD1,TGTGCCTGGACAGGGGGAGCCTACGAGCAGTACTTC,CAWTGGAYEQYF
NA,TRBV5-1,TRBJ1-2,TRBD1,TGCGCCAGCAGCCCCCGGGACAGTCAGGGAGGCTACACCTTC,CASSPRDSQGGYTF
NA,TRBV6-6,TRBJ2-6,NA,TGTGCCAGCAGTTACAGCTCTGGGGCCAACGTCCTGACTTTC,CASSYSSGANVLTF
NA,TRBV4-3,TRBJ1-1,TRBD1,TGCGCCAGCAGCCAAGAGAATGGACAGGGGGCTAGGAACACTGAAGCTTTCTTT,CASSQENGQGARNTEAFF
NA,TRBV19,TRBJ1-1,TRBD1,TGTGCCAGTAGCCTTTCAAGGACAGGGATGAATTTGAACACTGAAGCTTTCTTT,CASSLSRTGMNLNTEAFF
few,TRBV6-1,TRBJ2-2,NA,TGTGCCAGCAGTGTCGGCCCGAACACCGGGGAGCTGTTTTTT,CASSVGPNTGELFF
NA,TRBV4-1,TRBJ2-7,NA,TGCGCCAGCAGCCAAGGTCGCGCCTACGAGCAGTACTTC,CASSQGRAYEQYF
NA,TRBV6-5,TRBJ1-2,NA,TGTGCCAGCAGTTACCGGGACATGAACTATGGCTACACCTTC,CASSYRDMNYGYTF
NA,TRBV7-2,TRBJ2-7,NA,TGTGCCAGCAGCTTAAGGAGGAGCTCCTACGAGCAGTACTTC,CASSLRRSSYEQYF
NA,TRBV5-6,TRBJ2-5,NA,TGTGCCAGCAGCTTGGCCGGGTACCAAGAGACCCAGTACTTC,CASSLAGYQETQYF
once,TRBV4-3,TRBJ1-2,NA,TGCGCCAGCAGCCCACACAGGGCGAACTATGGCTACACCTTC,CASSPHRANYGYTF
NA,TRBV20-1,TRBJ2-3,NA,TGCAGTGCTAGCACAGATACGCAGTATTTT,CSASTDTQYF
NA,TRBV19,TRBJ2-7,TRBD1,TGTGCCAGTACCAAGACCGGGACAGGATACGAGCAGTACTTC,CASTKTGTGYEQYF
NA,TRBV9,TRBJ2-7,NA,TGTGCCAGCAGCGGGTACACAGGGTCCCTTACCGACGAGCAGTACTTC,CASSGYTGSLTDEQYF
NA,TRBV4-1,TRBJ2-6,NA,TGCGCCAGCAGCCAAGGGGCCGGGGCCAACGTCCTGACTTTC,CASSQGAGANVLTF
NA,TRBV11-3,TRBJ2-3,NA,TGTGCCAGCAGCTTACAGGGCCCAGATACGCAGTATTTT,CASSLQGPDTQYF
few,TRBV5-1,TRBJ2-7,NA,TGCGCCAGCAGCTTGGAACCGGGGGCTTACGAGCAGTACTTC,CASSLEPGAYEQYF
NA,TRBV2,TRBJ2-5,NA,TGTGCCAGCAGTGAAAACGGAGCCGTCTTAGGGGAGACCCAGTACTTC,CASSENGAVLGETQYF
NA,TRBV25-1,TRBJ2-1,NA,TGTGCCAGCAGTGAATTCCCAGAGTACAATGAGCAGTTCTTC,CASSEFPEYNEQFF
NA,TRBV18,TRBJ2-3,TRBD1,TGTGCCAGCTCAACAGGGGGTACGCAGTATTTT,CASSTGGTQYF
once,TRBV14,TRBJ2-5,NA,TGTGCCAGCAGCGAACAGCAAGAGACCCAGTACTTC,CASSEQQETQYF
NA,TRBV7-2,TRBJ1-1,NA,TGTGCCAGCAGCTACAGGGAGGGGGCTGAAGCTTTCTTT,CASSYREGAEAFF
NA,TRBV9,TRBJ2-3,NA,TGTGCCAGCAGCGTAGGCCCTGTCGATACGCAGTATTTT,CASSVGPVDTQYF
NA,TRBV27,TRBJ1-5,NA,TGTGCCAGCAGCCCGTTGCGGTTTCAGCCCCAGCATTTT,CASSPLRFQPQHF
once,TRBV21-1,TRBJ1-2,NA,TGTGCCAGCAGCAAAGGGACAGGGGGCGCTCACTATGGCTACACCTTC,CASSKGTGGAHYGYTF
once,TRBV9,TRBJ2-3,NA,TGTGCCAGCAGCGCGGGGTCCGTCACAGATACGCAGTATTTT,CASSAGSVTDTQYF
NA,TRBV29-1,TRBJ2-7,NA,TGCAGCGTAGCGGGCTCCTACGAGCAGTACTTC,CSVAGSYEQYF
once,TRBV4-1,TRBJ2-2,TRBD1,TGCGCCAGCAGCCAAGCAGACAGGGGCGTCACCGGGGAGCTGTTTTTT,CASSQADRGVTGELFF
NA,TRBV5-1,TRBJ2-3,TRBD1,TGCGCCAGCAGCCCACAGGGGGCTGGAGATACGCAGTATTTT,CASSPQGAGDTQYF
NA,TRBV11-3,TRBJ2-7,NA,TGTGCCAGCAGCTCTTCCTACGAGCAGTACTTC,CASSSSYEQYF
once,TRBV11-2,TRBJ2-3,NA,TGTGCCAGCAGCTTTAAGGGCTGGAGCACAGATACGCAGTATTTT,CASSFKGWSTDTQYF
NA,TRBV6-5,TRBJ2-3,NA,TGTGCCAGCAGTTACTCCTGGGCAGCTGAGCAGTATTTT,CASSYSWAAEQYF
once,TRBV11-2,TRBJ1-2,NA,TGTGCCAGCAGCTTAGGCCGGACAAACTATGGCTACACCTTC,CASSLGRTNYGYTF
NA,TRBV7-2,TRBJ2-7,NA,TGTGCCAGCAGCTTCAGCGGTGCGTACGAGCAGTACTTC,CASSFSGAYEQYF
NA,TRBV5-1,TRBJ2-2,NA,TGCGCCAGCAGCTTGGACGTCACCGGGGAGCTGTTTTTT,CASSLDVTGELFF
NA,TRBV28,TRBJ2-3,NA,TGTGCCAGCAGTAGCCGACAGGCATACACAGATACGCAGTATTTT,CASSSRQAYTDTQYF
NA,TRBV15,TRBJ2-5,TRBD1,TGTGCCACCAGCAGAGAAAACAGGGGCCAAGAGACCCAGTACTTC,CATSRENRGQETQYF
NA,TRBV5-1,TRBJ2-1,TRBD2,TGCGCCAGCAGCCCGGGAGGGGTCAGCTACAATGAGCAGTTCTTC,CASSPGGVSYNEQFF
NA,TRBV5-1,TRBJ1-1,NA,TGCGCCAGCAGCTTGGGGGTGAACACTGAAGCTTTCTTT,CASSLGVNTEAFF
NA,TRBV19,TRBJ2-5,NA,TGTGCCAGTAGCGCGGGACACCAAGAGACCCAGTACTTC,CASSAGHQETQYF
NA,TRBV11-3,TRBJ2-6,TRBD1,TGTGCCAGCAGCTTGACCGGGACAGGTGGGCCTGGGGCCAACGTCCTGACTTTC,CASSLTGTGGPGANVLTF
few,TRBV5-4,TRBJ2-2,TRBD1,TGTGCCAGCAGCTTGAAGACAGGGGGTAGCACCGGGGAGCTGTTTTTT,CASSLKTGGSTGELFF
NA,TRBV5-1,TRBJ1-5,NA,TGCGCCAGCAGTGAAGGTGGCAATCAGCCCCAGCATTTT,CASSEGGNQPQHF
NA,TRBV7-2,TRBJ2-7,NA,TGTGCCAGCAGCTCAGACAGGATCTCCTACGAGCAGTACTTC,CASSSDRISYEQYF
NA,TRBV5-1,TRBJ2-7,TRBD2,TGCGCCAGCAGCTTGGAGAGCGGGAGTTCGTATGAGCAGTACTTC,CASSLESGSSYEQYF
once,TRBV6-5,TRBJ2-5,NA,TGTGCCAGCAGTTACTCCCGCCCTAGCGAGACCCAGTACTTC,CASSYSRPSETQYF